This entry describes one TCR beta chain. The sample is drawn from a study of T cell changes during pregnancy in multiple sclerosis. Profiling relied on immunoSEQ multiplex PCR, and the TCRdb table lists in-frame clones only, not all of them. The profile shows tens of thousands of clones, nearly 95% of them singletons. The V and J ends lost 3 bases and 2 bases respectively, with 10 bases between them. Germline V CDR1 and CDR2: MNHNY, SVGAGI (reference sequence). The CDR3 runs 14 residues. The input for sequencing was peripheral blood, taken after pregnancy. The J gene is TRBJ2-5, the V gene TRBV6-6; D unclear. This clonotype was sampled from a female donor with multiple sclerosis, enrolled in a pregnancy study. The CDR3 DNA follows: TGTGCCAGCAGTTATTTCACAGCTCAAGAGACCCAGTACTTC. Residues: CASSYFTAQETQYF.